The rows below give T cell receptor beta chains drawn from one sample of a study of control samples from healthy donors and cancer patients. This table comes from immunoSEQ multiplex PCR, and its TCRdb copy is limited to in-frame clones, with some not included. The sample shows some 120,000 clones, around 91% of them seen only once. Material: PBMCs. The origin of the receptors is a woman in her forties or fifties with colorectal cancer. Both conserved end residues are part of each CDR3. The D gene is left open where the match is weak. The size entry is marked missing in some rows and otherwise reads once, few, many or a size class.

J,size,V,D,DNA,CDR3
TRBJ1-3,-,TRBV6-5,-,TGTGCCAGCAGTTCGGATCACTCTGGAAACACCATATATTTT,CASSSDHSGNTIYF
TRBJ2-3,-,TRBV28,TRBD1,TGTGCCAGCAGACGGACAGGGGGAGATACGCAGTATTTT,CASRRTGGDTQYF
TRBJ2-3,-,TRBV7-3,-,TGTGCCAGCAGCCTACAGGGTACAGATACGCAGTATTTT,CASSLQGTDTQYF
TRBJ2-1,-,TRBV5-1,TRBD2,TGCGCCAGCAGCACACTAGCGGGAGAGGGTGAGCAGTTCTTC,CASSTLAGEGEQFF
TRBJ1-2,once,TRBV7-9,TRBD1,TGTGCCAGCAGCTTAGCGGGACAGGGGAATCCCCTCTATGGCTACACCTTC,CASSLAGQGNPLYGYTF
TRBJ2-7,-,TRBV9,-,TGTGCCAGCAGCGTAGGGTTAGGGGTGTACGAGCAGTACTTC,CASSVGLGVYEQYF
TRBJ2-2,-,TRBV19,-,TGTGCCAGTAGTATAGATGCGACCAATCTGAACACCGGGGAGCTGTTTTTT,CASSIDATNLNTGELFF
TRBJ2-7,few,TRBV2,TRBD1,TGTGCCAGCAGTGAACAGACAGGGGTCCCCTACGAGCAGTACTTC,CASSEQTGVPYEQYF
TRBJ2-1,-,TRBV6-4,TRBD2,TGTGCCAGCAGTTCCGGGACTAGCGGTTACAATGAGCAGTTCTTC,CASSSGTSGYNEQFF
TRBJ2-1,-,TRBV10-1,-,TGCGCCAGCAGGAAACGGGACTTCGAGGGGGGGAATTACAATGAGCAGTTCTTC,CASRKRDFEGGNYNEQFF
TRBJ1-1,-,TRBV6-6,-,TGTGCCAGCAGCCGACGTGAGGACACTGAAGCTTTCTTT,CASSRREDTEAFF
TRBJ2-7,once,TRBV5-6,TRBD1,TGTGCCAGCAGCCAAGGACAGGACGAGAACTTC,CASSQGQDENF
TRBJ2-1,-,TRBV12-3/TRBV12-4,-,TGTGCCAGCAGTCCTCTCTCCAATGAGCAGTTCTTC,CASSPLSNEQFF
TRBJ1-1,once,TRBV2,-,TGTGCCAGCAGACGTGAACAGGGCAGGCCTGAAGCTTTCTTT,CASRREQGRPEAFF
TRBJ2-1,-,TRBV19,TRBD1,TGTGCCAGTAGTAGTCTGCTTAGCGGACAGGGTGGATTCTACAATGAGCAGTTCTTC,CASSSLLSGQGGFYNEQFF
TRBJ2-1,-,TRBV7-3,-,TGTGCCAGCAGCCAAACGAACAATGAGCAGTTCTTC,CASSQTNNEQFF
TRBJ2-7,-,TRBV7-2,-,TGTGCCAGCAGCGCAGGCCTAATCCCCTACGAGCAGTACTTC,CASSAGLIPYEQYF
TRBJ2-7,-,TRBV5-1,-,TGCGCCAGCAGCACCCCGGACAGCTCCTACGAGCAGTACTTC,CASSTPDSSYEQYF
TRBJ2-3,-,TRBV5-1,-,TGCGCCAGCAGCTTGTACCAGCCCACCACAGATACGCAGTATTTT,CASSLYQPTTDTQYF
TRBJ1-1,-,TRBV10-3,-,TGTGCCATCATCGGGACGGAGAACACTGAAGCTTTCTTT,CAIIGTENTEAFF
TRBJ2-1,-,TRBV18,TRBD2,TGTGCCAGCTCACCTAAGGCTAGCGGAACGAGAGATTCCTACAATGAGCAGTTCTTC,CASSPKASGTRDSYNEQFF
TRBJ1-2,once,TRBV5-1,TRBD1,TGCGCCAGCAGCTTGCGACAGGGGGAATCTGGTGGCTACACCTTC,CASSLRQGESGGYTF
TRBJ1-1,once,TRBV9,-,TGTGCCAGCAGCCGATCCTGGGGGAACACTGAAGCTTTCTTT,CASSRSWGNTEAFF
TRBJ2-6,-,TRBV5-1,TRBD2,TGCGCCAGCAGCTTGACCGGTAGCGGGGTCCTCTCCTCTGGGGCCAACGTCCTGACTTTC,CASSLTGSGVLSSGANVLTF
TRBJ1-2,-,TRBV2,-,TGTGCCAGCAGTGAAGGCAGGAGCCTATATGGCTACACCTTC,CASSEGRSLYGYTF
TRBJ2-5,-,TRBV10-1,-,TGCGCCAGCAGTGGGGGTAACCGGGAGACCCAGTACTTC,CASSGGNRETQYF
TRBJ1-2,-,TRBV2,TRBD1,TGTGCCAGCAGTCCGGGACAGGGAGTTAATGGCTACACCTTC,CASSPGQGVNGYTF
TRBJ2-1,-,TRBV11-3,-,TGTGCCAGCAGTTTACGCTCCGGGAGTTCCGTCGATGAGCAGTTCTTC,CASSLRSGSSVDEQFF
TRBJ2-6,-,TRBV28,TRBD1,TGTGCCAGCAGCACCACCCACAGGGGGCGAGCTGGGGCCAACGTCCTGACTTTC,CASSTTHRGRAGANVLTF
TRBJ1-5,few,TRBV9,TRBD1,TGTGCCAGCAGCTCCGGACAGGGAGATCAGCCCCAGCATTTT,CASSSGQGDQPQHF
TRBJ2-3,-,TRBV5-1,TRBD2,TGCGCCAGCAGTCCGGGGGGACTGAGAGATACGCAGTATTTT,CASSPGGLRDTQYF
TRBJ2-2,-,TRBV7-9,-,TGTGCCAGCAGCTTGTTAGGTCCCGGGAGGGAGCTGTTTTTT,CASSLLGPGRELFF
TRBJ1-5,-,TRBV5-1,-,TGCGCCAGCAGCTTACAGGGAGGAGGGCAGCCCCAGCATTTT,CASSLQGGGQPQHF
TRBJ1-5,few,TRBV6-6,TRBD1,TGTGCCAGCAGTTACTCCGACAGGGGTCAGCCCCAGCATTTT,CASSYSDRGQPQHF
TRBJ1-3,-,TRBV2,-,TGTGCCAGCAGTGCAGACTCTGGAAACACCATATATTTT,CASSADSGNTIYF
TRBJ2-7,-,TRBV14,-,TGTGCCAGCAGCCAAGATTTTCAGGAGCAGTACTTC,CASSQDFQEQYF
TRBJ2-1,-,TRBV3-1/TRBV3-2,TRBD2,TGTGCCAGCAGCTCTAGCGGGGGGGTTAATGAGCAGTTCTTC,CASSSSGGVNEQFF
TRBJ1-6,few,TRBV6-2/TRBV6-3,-,TGTGCCAGCAGTACTGGACAGATAACTGAAAATTCACCCCTCCACTTT,CASSTGQITENSPLHF
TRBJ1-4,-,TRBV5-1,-,TGCGCCAGCAGCTTGGTTGCGACCCAGGAAAAACTGTTTTTT,CASSLVATQEKLFF
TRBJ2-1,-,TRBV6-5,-,TGTGCCAGCAGGACAGATTGGAATGAGCAGTTCTTC,CASRTDWNEQFF
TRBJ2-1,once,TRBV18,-,TGTGCCAGCTCACCACGGGGGAGCTCCTACAATGAGCAGTTCTTC,CASSPRGSSYNEQFF
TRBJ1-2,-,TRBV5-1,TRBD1,TGCGCCACCAGGGACAGGTTGAACTATGGCTACACCTTC,CATRDRLNYGYTF
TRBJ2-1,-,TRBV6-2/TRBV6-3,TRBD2,TGTGCCAGCAGTTACGTGGTGGGAGGGCCCGCCAATGAGCAGTTCTTC,CASSYVVGGPANEQFF
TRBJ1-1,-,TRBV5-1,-,TGCGCCAGCAGCTTAATTCCGGAAGACACTGAAGCTTTCTTT,CASSLIPEDTEAFF
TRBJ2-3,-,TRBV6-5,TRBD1,TGTGCCAGCAGTTTTACAGGGGTCACAAATACGCAGTATTTT,CASSFTGVTNTQYF